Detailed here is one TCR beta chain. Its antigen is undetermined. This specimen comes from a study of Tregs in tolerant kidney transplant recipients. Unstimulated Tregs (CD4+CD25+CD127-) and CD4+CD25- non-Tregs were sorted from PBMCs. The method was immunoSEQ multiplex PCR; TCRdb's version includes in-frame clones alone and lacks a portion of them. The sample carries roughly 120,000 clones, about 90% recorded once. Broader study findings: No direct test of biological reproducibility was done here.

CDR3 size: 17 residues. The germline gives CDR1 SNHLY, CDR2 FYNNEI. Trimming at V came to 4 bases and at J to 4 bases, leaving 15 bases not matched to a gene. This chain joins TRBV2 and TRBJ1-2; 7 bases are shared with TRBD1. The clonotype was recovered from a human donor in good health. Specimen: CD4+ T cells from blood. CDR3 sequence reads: CASSAFSGQPKSYGYTF. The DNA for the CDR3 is TGTGCCAGCAGTGCTTTTTCGGGACAGCCTAAGTCCTATGGCTACACCTTC.